Below, 8 T cell receptor beta chains from the same sample are listed, as sequenced in a study of CD8 T cells in ankylosing spondylitis. Findings of the study overall: About 8 highly homologous variants made up a TCR beta motif, and this motif appeared characteristic of ankylosing spondylitis blood.

Their specific antigens are unknown. TCRdb called the 5' RACE reads again in MiXCR, with one record for every CDR3 protein. Here the sample spans fewer than 400,000 distinct CDR3 sequences, around 8% being singletons. Sequenced sample: blood, either unsorted or a sorted T cell fraction (not recorded which). Every receptor here comes from a male donor with ankylosing spondylitis.

This clonotype was recorded at least ten times. The chain joins TRBV12-3 or TRBV12-4 to TRBJ2-1, with D possibly TRBD2 on 5 matching bases. Trimming took off 2 bases at V and 7 bases at J, with 9 bases between the two ends. There are 13 residues in the CDR3. In DNA, the CDR3 is TGTGCCAGCAGTTTAATTGGCGGGAATGAGCAGTTCTTC. It is translated as CASSLIGGNEQFF.

The V and J genes are TRBV4-2 and TRBJ2-7; D possibly corresponds to TRBD2 (5 bases). V was shortened by 4 bases and J by 4 bases, with 17 bases between the two germline ends. Germline V gives CDR1 LGHNA, CDR2 YNFKEQ. The CDR3 contains 15 residues. The CDR3 coding sequence is TGTGCCAGCAGCCTGTTGGGAGCCGACTCATACGAGCAGTACTTC. It encodes CASSLLGADSYEQYF.

In its sample, this clonotype was seen a few times. The chain links TRBV15 to TRBJ2-5; 8 bases are a match to TRBD2. The CDR3 contains 15 residues. Unmatched junction bases numbered 6, after V lost 1 base and J lost 5 bases. Germline values: CDR1 LNHNV, CDR2 YYDKDF (reference sequence). DNA for the CDR3: TGTGCCACCAGCAGAGTTGCGGGAGGTTTGGAGACCCAGTACTTC. Translation: CATSRVAGGLETQYF.

This clonotype has at least ten counts. The chain has TRBV7-9 and TRBJ1-1; the D is unclear. V was trimmed by 4 bases and J by 4 bases, leaving 10 bases between them. The germline V gene has CDR1 SEHNR and CDR2 FQNEAQ (reference sequence). The CDR3 is 13 amino acids. The DNA of the CDR3 is TGTGCCAGCAGCTACGAAGTGGTCACTGAAGCTTTCTTT. It encodes CASSYEVVTEAFF. The full variable domain, rest sourced from reference TRBV7-9 and TRBJ1-1, is DTGVSQNPRHKITKRGQNVTFRCDPISEHNRLYWYRQTLGQGPEFLTYFQNEAQLEKSRLLSDRFSAERPKGSFSTLEIQRTEQGDSAMYLCASSYEVVTEAFFGQGTRLTVV.

This clonotype was found a few times. The chain has TRBV25-1 and TRBJ2-1; 8 bases match TRBD1. The V gene end was trimmed by 3 bases and the J gene end by 2 bases; junction bases not matched to a gene: 6. CDR1 is MGHDK, CDR2 SYGVNS, per germline. The CDR3 contains 16 residues. CDR3 in amino acids: CASSDPTGATYNEQFF. The CDR3 coding sequence is TGTGCCAGCAGTGACCCGACAGGGGCCACCTACAATGAGCAGTTCTTC. The variable domain in full, completed from reference TRBV25-1 and TRBJ2-1, reads EADIYQTPRYLVIGTGKKITLECSQTMGHDKMYWYQQDPGMELHLIHYSYGVNSTEKGDLSSESTVSRIRTEHFPLTLESARPSHTSQYLCASSDPTGATYNEQFFGPGTRLTVL.

Ten or more counts support this clonotype. The CDR3 spells CSASLPGGSQPQHF. The CDR3 DNA sequence: TGCAGTGCTAGCCTCCCAGGGGGAAGTCAGCCCCAGCATTTT. The gene calls are TRBV20-1 and TRBJ1-5; 7 bases match TRBD1. Germline values: CDR1 DFQATT, CDR2 SNEGSKA (reference sequence). V shed 3 bases and J 6 bases; nucleotides not matched to a gene: 8. The CDR3 spans 14 residues.

For this clonotype: One end of the junction fails to match germline, which may point to a read error. This chain connects TRBV27 to TRBJ2-2; 9 nucleotides agree with TRBD1. The CDR3 totals 13 residues. From germline, CDR1 is MNHEY and CDR2 SMNVEV (reference sequence). The CDR3: CASRDRGAGELSF. As DNA, the CDR3 is TGTGCCAGCAGGGACAGGGGTGCCGGGGAGCTGTCTTTT.

The rearrangement links TRBV6-1 to TRBJ2-7, with 9 positions matching TRBD1. The CDR3 spans 15 residues. The germline V gene encodes CDR1 MNHNS and CDR2 SASEGT. Trimming cost V 2 bases and J 3 bases; bases outside gene matches: 5. This chain's CDR3 is CASSEPGTGNYEQYF. CDR3 in DNA: TGTGCCAGCAGTGAACCCGGGACAGGGAACTACGAGCAGTACTTC.